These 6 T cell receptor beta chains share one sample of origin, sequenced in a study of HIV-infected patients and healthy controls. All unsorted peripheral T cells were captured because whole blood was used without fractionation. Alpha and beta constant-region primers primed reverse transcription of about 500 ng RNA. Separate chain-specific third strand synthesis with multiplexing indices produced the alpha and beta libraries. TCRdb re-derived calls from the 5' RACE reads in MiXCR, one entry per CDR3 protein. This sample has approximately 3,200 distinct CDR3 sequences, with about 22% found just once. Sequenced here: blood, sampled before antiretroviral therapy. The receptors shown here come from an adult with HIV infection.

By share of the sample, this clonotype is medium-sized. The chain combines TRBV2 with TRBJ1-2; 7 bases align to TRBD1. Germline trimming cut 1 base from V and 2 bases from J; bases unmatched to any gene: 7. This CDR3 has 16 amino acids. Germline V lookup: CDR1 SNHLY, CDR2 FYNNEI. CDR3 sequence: CASSEGKRTGNYGYTF. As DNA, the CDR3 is TGTGCCAGCAGTGAAGGAAAGAGGACAGGAAACTATGGCTACACCTTC.

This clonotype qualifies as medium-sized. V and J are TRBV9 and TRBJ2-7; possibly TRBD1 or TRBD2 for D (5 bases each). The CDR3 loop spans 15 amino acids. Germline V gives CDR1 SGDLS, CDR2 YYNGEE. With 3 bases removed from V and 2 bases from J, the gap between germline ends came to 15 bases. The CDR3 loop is CASSDARDRPYEQYF. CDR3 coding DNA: TGTGCCAGCAGCGATGCCCGGGACCGGCCCTACGAGCAGTACTTC. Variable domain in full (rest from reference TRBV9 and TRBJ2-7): DSGVTQTPKHLITATGQRVTLRCSPRSGDLSVYWYQQSLDQGLQFLIQYYNGEERAKGNILERFSAQQFPDLHSELNLSSLELGDSALYFCASSDARDRPYEQYFGPGTRLTVT.

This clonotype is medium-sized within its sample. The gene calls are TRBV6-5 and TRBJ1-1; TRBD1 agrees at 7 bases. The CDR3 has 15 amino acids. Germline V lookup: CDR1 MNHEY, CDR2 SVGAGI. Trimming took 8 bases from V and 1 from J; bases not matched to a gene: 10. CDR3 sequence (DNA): TGTGCCAGCGCCGCGAGTAGGGGGCGGAACACTGAAGCTTTCTTT. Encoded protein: CASAASRGRNTEAFF.

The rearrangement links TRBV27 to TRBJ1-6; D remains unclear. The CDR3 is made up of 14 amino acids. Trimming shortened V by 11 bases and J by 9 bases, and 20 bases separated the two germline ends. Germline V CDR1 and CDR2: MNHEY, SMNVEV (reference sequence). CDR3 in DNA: TGTGCCTCGCGGCTCGGCAAGGGCAGTTCACCCCTCCACTTT. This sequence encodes CASRLGKGSSPLHF.

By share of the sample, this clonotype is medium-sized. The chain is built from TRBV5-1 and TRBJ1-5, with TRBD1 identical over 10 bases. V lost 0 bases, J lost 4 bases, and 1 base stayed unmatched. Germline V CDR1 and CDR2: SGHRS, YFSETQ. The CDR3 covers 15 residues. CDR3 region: CASSLGDRGNQPQHF. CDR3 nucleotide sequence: TGCGCCAGCAGCTTGGGGGACAGGGGTAATCAGCCCCAGCATTTT.

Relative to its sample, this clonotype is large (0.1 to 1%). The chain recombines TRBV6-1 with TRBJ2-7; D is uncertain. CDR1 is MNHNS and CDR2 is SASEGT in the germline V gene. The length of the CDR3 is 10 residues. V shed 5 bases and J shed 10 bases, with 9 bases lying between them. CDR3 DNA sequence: TGTGCCAGCAGTTCCCCGGATCAGTACTTC. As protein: CASSSPDQYF.